This T cell receptor beta chain was recovered during a study of T-cell reconstitution after alpha-beta-depleted transplantation in children. General study findings and limits: After transplant, at about two months, alpha-beta T cells were reportedly derived from several hundred expanded graft clones. At one year after transplant, newly produced T cells mostly accounted for T-cell counts and diversity.

Per germline, CDR1 MDHEN and CDR2 SYDVKM. With 5 bases removed from V and 3 bases from J, the gap between germline ends came to 17 bases. This CDR3 is built from 15 residues. This clonotype was seen only a few times. Its antigen is currently unknown. As it was prepared, the TCRbeta library received unique molecular identifiers. TCRdb processed the PCR reads anew with MiXCR; each CDR3 protein has one entry. This sample yields just under 350,000 distinct CDR3 sequences, of which about 16% are seen a single time; roughly 40% belongs to the top ten. Sequenced material: PBMCs, mostly from graft donor cells, taken 360 days after TCRalphabeta/CD19-depleted stem cell transplant. The clonotype comes from a male patient aged 2 to 9 who had a stem cell transplant for acute lymphoblastic leukemia, so the T cells may come from the graft donor. The gene calls are TRBV28 and TRBJ2-7; unclear D gene. The CDR3: CASSVRLPPFYEQYF. DNA for the CDR3: TGTGCCAGCAGTGTAAGACTTCCTCCCTTCTACGAGCAGTACTTC.